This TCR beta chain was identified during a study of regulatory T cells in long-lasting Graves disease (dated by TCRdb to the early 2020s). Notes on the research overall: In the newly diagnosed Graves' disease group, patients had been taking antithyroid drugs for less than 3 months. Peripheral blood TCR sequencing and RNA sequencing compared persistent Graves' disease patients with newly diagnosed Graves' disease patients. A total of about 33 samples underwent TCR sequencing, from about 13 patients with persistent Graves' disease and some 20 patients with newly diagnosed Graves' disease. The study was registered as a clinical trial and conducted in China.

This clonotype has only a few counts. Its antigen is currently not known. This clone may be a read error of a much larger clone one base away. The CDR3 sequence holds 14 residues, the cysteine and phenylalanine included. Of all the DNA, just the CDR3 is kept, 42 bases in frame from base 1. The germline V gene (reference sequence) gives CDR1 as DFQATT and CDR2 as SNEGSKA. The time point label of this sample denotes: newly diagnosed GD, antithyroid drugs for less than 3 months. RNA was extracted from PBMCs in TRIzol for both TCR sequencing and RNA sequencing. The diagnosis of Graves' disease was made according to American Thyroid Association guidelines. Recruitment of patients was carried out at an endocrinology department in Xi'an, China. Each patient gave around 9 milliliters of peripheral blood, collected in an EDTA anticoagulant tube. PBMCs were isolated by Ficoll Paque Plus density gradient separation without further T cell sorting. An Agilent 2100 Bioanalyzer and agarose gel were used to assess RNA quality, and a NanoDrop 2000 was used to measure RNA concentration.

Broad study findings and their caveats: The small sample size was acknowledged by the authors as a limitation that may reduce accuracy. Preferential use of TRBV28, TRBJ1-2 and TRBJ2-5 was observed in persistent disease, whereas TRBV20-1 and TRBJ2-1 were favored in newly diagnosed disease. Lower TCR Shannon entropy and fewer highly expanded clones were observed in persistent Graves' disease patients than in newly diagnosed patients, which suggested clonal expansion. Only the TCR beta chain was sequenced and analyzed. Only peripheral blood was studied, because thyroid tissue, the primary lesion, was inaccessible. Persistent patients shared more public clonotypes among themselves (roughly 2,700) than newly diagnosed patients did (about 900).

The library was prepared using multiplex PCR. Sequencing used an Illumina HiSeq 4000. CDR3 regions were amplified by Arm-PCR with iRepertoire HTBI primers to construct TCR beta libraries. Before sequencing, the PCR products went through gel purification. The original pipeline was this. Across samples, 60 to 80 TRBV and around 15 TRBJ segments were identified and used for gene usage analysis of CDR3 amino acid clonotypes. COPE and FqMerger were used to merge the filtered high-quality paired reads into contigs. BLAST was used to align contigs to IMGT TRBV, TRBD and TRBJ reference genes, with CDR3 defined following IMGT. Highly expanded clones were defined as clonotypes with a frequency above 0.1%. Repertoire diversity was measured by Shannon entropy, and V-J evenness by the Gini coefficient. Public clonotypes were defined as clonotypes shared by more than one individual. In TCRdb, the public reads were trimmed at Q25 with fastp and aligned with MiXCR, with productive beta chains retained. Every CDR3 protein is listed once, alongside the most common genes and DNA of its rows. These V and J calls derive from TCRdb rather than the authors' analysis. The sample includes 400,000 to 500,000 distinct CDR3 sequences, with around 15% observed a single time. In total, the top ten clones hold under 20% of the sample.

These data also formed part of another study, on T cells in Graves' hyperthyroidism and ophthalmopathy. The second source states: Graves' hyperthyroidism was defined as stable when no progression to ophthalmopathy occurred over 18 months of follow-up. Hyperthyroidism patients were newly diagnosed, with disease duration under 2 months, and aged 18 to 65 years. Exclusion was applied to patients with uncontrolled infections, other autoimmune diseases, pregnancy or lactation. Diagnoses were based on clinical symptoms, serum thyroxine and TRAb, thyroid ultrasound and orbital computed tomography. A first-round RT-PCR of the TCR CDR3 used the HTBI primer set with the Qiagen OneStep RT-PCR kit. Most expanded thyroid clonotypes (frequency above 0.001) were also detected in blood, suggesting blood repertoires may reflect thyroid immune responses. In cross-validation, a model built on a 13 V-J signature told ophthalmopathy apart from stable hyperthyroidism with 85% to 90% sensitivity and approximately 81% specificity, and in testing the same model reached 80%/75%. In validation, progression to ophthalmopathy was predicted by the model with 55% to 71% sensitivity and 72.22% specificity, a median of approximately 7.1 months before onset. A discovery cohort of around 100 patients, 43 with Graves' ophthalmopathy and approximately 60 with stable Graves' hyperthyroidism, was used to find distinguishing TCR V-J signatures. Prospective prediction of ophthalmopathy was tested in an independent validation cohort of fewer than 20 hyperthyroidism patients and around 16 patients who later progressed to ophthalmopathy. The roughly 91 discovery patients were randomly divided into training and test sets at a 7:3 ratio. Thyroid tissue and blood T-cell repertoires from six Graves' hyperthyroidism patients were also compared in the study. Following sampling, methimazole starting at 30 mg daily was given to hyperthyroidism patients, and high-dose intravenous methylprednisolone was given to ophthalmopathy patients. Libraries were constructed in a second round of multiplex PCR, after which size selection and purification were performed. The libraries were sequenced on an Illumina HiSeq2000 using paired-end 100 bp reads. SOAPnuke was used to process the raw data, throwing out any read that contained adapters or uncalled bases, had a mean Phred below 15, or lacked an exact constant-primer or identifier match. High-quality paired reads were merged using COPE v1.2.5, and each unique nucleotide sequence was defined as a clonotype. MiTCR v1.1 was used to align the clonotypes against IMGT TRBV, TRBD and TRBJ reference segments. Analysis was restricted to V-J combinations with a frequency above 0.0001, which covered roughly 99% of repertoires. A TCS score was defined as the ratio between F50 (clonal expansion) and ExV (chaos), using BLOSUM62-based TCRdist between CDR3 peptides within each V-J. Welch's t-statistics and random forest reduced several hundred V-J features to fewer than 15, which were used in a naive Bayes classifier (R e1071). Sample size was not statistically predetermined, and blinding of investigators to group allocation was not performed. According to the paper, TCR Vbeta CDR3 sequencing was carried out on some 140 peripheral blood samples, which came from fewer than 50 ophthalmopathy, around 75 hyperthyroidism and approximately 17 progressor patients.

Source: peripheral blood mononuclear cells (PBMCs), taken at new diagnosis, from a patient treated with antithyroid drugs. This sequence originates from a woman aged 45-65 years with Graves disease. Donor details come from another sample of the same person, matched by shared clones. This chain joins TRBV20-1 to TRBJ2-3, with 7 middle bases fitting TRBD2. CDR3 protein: CSAGDSGSTDTQYF. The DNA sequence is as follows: TGCAGTGCTGGAGATAGCGGGAGCACAGATACGCAGTATTTT.